This T cell receptor beta chain is from a study of patients and donors after allogeneic stem cell transplantation. There are a few counts of this clonotype. With V trimmed by 6 bases and J by 1 base, 9 bases remained unmatched. The CDR3 contains 19 residues. Germline CDR1 is KGHDR and CDR2 is SFDVKD. TCRdb reprocessed the RT-PCR reads via MiXCR and lists one record per CDR3 protein. The data show over 150,000 distinct CDR3 sequences, approximately 28% seen once. The receptor was derived from a human donor who was either an allogeneic HSCT recipient or a stem cell or donor lymphocyte infusion donor (not recorded which). It is not recorded whose cells these are; they may come from a transplant donor. The chain couples TRBV24-1 to TRBJ2-1, with 15 bases matching TRBD2. The sequenced sample was blood, either unsorted or a sorted T cell fraction (not recorded which). The DNA for the CDR3 is TGTGCCACCAGTCCTACTCCGGGACTAGCGGGAGGATCCTACAATGAGCAGTTCTTC. This sequence encodes CATSPTPGLAGGSYNEQFF.